This TCR beta chain was obtained from a study of shared clonotypes between healthy human individuals. Samples underwent the assay at deep level. Sequenced by immunoSEQ multiplex PCR; TCRdb stores in-frame clones only, minus some. Here the sample spans approximately 1.1 million clones, around three quarters being singletons. The study's findings and limits: Shared across a handful of donors were 4% to 5% of the naive CD4 clonotypes. In the sorted subsets, rarefaction showed sequencing was incomplete despite large depth.

The ends were cut back, 3 bases at V and 0 bases at J, with 11 bases in the middle. The CDR3 is 15 amino acids. Germline V lookup: CDR1 SNHLY, CDR2 FYNNEI. A word on this clone: The antigen is unknown.

The sample taken for sequencing was memory CD4+ T cells from PBMCs. As for subset: CD45RA-negative fraction. This clonotype was sampled from a man aged 18 to 30 in good health. Some clones in this sample may be carry-over from other donors' samples. The chain employs TRBV2 and TRBJ1-2; a possible D gene is TRBD1 (5 bases). CDR3 in amino acids: CASSEFRETNYGYTF. As DNA, the CDR3 is TGTGCCAGCAGTGAGTTCAGGGAAACTAACTATGGCTACACCTTC.